This T cell receptor beta chain derives from a study of T cells expressing NK-cell markers. Across the study: Sequenced donors, eight in total, included seven who were HCMV-seropositive and one who was seronegative. Study-wide results and limits: About 1.0-8% of CD8+ T cells in over five donors belonged to dominant NKG2C+ clonotypes. Several donors' CD3+CD56-NKG2C+ cells were dominated by the same clonotypes.

Note on this clonotype: The antigen is not known.

The cDNA for TCR beta came from 5'RACE template switching with UMIs. With the 5' RACE reads reprocessed, TCRdb shows one record per CDR3 protein and no DNA. Its listing shows 3,000 to 4,000 distinct CDR3 sequences. This CDR3 comprises 20 residues. Germline V CDR1 and CDR2: SGHDT, YYEEEE. The sequence derives from a man aged 18-75 years in good health. This chain connects TRBV5-6 to TRBJ2-7. The sample was blood T cells: a sorted CD56 or NKG2C T cell subset, CD4+ or CD8+ T cells, or bulk PBMC T cells (not recorded which). The CDR3: CASSLGSRRRLNVRTYEQYF. Full variable domain (outside the CDR3, taken from reference TRBV5-6 and TRBJ2-7): DAGVTQSPTHLIKTRGQQVTLRCSPKSGHDTVSWYQQALGQGPQFIFQYYEEEERQRGNFPDRFSGHQFPNYSSELNVNALLLGDSALYLCASSLGSRRRLNVRTYEQYFGPGTRLTVT.